This T cell receptor (beta chain) was identified in a study of beta chain features in type 1 diabetes. The study reverse transcribed the entire isolated RNA, so it sequenced expressed TCRB transcripts. TCRdb keeps only in-frame clones here, not all; method: immunoSEQ multiplex PCR. The sample records 150,000 to 200,000 clones, 50% to 70% being singletons. V was clipped by 8 bases and J by 3 bases; unmatched bases: 4. This CDR3 contains 14 residues. Germline assignment: CDR1 MDHEN and CDR2 SYDVKM. As concerns this clone: Its target is not known.

The study's findings and limits: Type 1 diabetes patients had TCRB CDR3s that were shorter (moderately but significantly so) in all four CD4+ subsets.

This receptor was taken from a man aged 25 to 45 with type 1 diabetes. Material for sequencing was naive CD4+ T cells from blood. The V and J genes are TRBV28 and TRBJ1-6, with 7 positions matching TRBD1. CDR3 amino acids: CASRGQNYNSPLHF. CDR3 nucleotide sequence: TGTGCCAGCCGGGGACAGAACTATAATTCACCCCTCCACTTT.